This T cell receptor beta chain is from a study of blood T cells in healthy people across ages. Background on the study: In model experiments, template switching was able to capture about one barcoded beta molecule for every two T cells that were present.

Using a J-beta primer mix together with a sample-barcoded 5' primer, a second PCR was run for roughly 6 to 12 cycles. TCRdb passed the 5' RACE reads through MiXCR, listing each CDR3 protein once. Here the sample spans about 640,000 distinct CDR3 sequences, about 30% being singletons. The sample holds many counts of this clonotype. The junction departs from germline at one end; a sequencing error may be responsible. This CDR3 comprises 13 residues. Germline V gives CDR1 SGHVS, CDR2 FNYEAQ. Sequenced sample: blood. The sequence was obtained from a woman of 80 years or more in good health. The chain has TRBV7-6 and TRBJ2-3; maybe TRBD1 (5 bases). DNA of the CDR3: TGTGCCAGCAGCGTAGCAGGGATGGATACGCAGTATTTT. This encodes CASSVAGMDTQYF. The full variable domain, in which reference TRBV7-6 and TRBJ2-3 provide the parts outside the CDR3, is GAGVSQSPRYKVTKRGQDVALRCDPISGHVSLYWYRQALGQGPEFLTYFNYEAQQDKSGLPNDRFSAERPEGSISTLTIQRTEQRDSAMYRCASSVAGMDTQYFGPGTRLTVL.